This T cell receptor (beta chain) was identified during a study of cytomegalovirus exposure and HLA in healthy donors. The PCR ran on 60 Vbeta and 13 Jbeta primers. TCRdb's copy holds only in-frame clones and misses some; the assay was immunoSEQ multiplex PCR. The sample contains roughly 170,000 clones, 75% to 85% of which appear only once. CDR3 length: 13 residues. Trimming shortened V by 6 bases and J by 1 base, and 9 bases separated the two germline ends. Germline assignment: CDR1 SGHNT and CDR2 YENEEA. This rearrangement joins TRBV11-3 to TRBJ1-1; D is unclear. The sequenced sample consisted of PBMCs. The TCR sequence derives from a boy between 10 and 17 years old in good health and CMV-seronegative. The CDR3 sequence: CASRLLTNTEAFF. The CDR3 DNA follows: TGTGCCAGCAGACTCCTAACGAACACTGAAGCTTTCTTT.